Following are 12 T cell receptor beta chains from one sample sequenced in a study of shared clonotypes between healthy human individuals. It was CD45RO-negative cells, positively selected for CCR7, that made up naive CD8 cells, with terminally differentiated effector memory CD45RA+ cells excluded. Assay: immunoSEQ multiplex PCR; the TCRdb copy retains only in-frame clones and omits some. This table has nearly 2 million clones, about 94% appearing once. Sequencing input: naive CD8+ T cells sorted from blood. The receptors shown here come from a man between 18 and 35 years old in good health.

This chain uses TRBV6-1 with TRBJ2-7; a weak D match, TRBD2 (6 bases). CDR3 length: 15 residues. Germline CDR1 is MNHNS and CDR2 is SASEGT. The V gene lost 4 bases and the J gene lost 4 bases, with 17 bases spanning the gap. The CDR3 DNA reads as TGTGCCAGCAGTGCCCGGGGGTTGGGGCTGTACGAGCAGTACTTC. Its protein product is CASSARGLGLYEQYF.

The J gene is TRBJ2-3, the V gene TRBV18; either TRBD1 or TRBD2 may fit D (7 bases each). Trimming pared 3 bases from V and 6 bases from J, leaving 16 bases between. Germline CDR1 KGHSH, CDR2 LQKENI. The CDR3 contains 15 residues. In DNA, the CDR3 is TGTGCCAGCTCACCGGGCAGGGGGGGACTGGATACGCAGTATTTT. This encodes CASSPGRGGLDTQYF.

The CDR3 DNA follows: TGCGCCAGCAGCCCAGGACTAGCGGGGAGCCTGTGGGAGCAGTACTTC. Translated: CASSPGLAGSLWEQYF. V usage is TRBV4-1 and J usage is TRBJ2-7; 12 bases fit TRBD2. Germline V CDR1 and CDR2: MGHRA, YSYEKL. The CDR3 is 16 amino acids. The J segment lost 7 bases and the V segment lost 4 bases, leaving 11 bases of the junction unmatched.

The chain is built from TRBV5-1 and TRBJ1-3, with unresolved D. The CDR3 runs 15 residues. V was cut by 2 bases and J by 4 bases, with 13 bases left in between. Germline loops: CDR1 SGHRS, CDR2 YFSETQ. The CDR3 sequence: CASSFAGLVGNTIYF. In DNA, the CDR3 is TGCGCCAGCAGCTTCGCGGGGTTAGTAGGAAACACCATATATTTT.

This clone was recorded only once. The V call is TRBV9, the J call TRBJ2-2; possible D gene TRBD1, 6 bases. Between the trimmed V and J ends, which lost 6 bases and 6 bases, there was a span of 18 bases. CDR1 is SGDLS, CDR2 YYNGEE, per germline. This CDR3 is 15 amino acids long. The CDR3 loop is CASTPTQGVSGELFF. As DNA, the CDR3 is TGTGCCAGCACCCCCACACAGGGCGTCTCCGGGGAGCTGTTTTTT. The full variable domain, in which reference TRBV9 and TRBJ2-2 provide the parts outside the CDR3, is DSGVTQTPKHLITATGQRVTLRCSPRSGDLSVYWYQQSLDQGLQFLIQYYNGEERAKGNILERFSAQQFPDLHSELNLSSLELGDSALYFCASTPTQGVSGELFFGEGSRLTVL.

V gene TRBV19 combines with J gene TRBJ2-1; 12 nucleotides match TRBD2. V lost 7 bases and J lost 8; bases outside the gene matches: 9. Germline assignment: CDR1 LNHDA and CDR2 SQIVND (reference sequence). The CDR3 runs to 15 residues. The CDR3 protein is CASITGLAGSDEQFF. The DNA of the CDR3 is TGTGCCAGTATTACTGGACTAGCGGGAAGTGATGAGCAGTTCTTC. Combining the CDR3 with reference TRBV19 and TRBJ2-1 gives the whole variable domain DGGITQSPKYLFRKEGQNVTLSCEQNLNHDAMYWYRQDPGQGLRLIYYSQIVNDFQKGDIAEGYSVSREKKESFPLTVTSAQKNPTAFYLCASITGLAGSDEQFFGPGTRLTVL.

V usage is TRBV27 and J usage is TRBJ2-3; D possibly corresponds to TRBD2 (6 bases). Looked up from germline, CDR1 is MNHEY and CDR2 is SMNVEV (reference sequence). V lost 6 bases and J 0 bases, leaving 19 bases between the germline ends. The CDR3 runs 17 residues. Here the CDR3 DNA reads TGTGCCAGCAGCCTCCGCGGGGAGCGACCTAGCACAGATACGCAGTATTTT. Translated: CASSLRGERPSTDTQYF.

This chain uses TRBV27 with TRBJ1-5, with D perhaps TRBD1 (6 bases). Trimming took 1 base from V and 4 from J, leaving 8 bases between them. The CDR3 is made up of 14 amino acids. Per the germline V gene, CDR1 is MNHEY and CDR2 is SMNVEV (reference sequence). The CDR3 DNA reads TGTGCCAGCAGTTTATGGGGGGCGAATCAGCCCCAGCATTTT. Protein: CASSLWGANQPQHF.

The chain employs TRBV6-5 and TRBJ2-3; a weak D match, TRBD1 (6 bases). V was clipped by 0 bases and J by 5 bases, with 15 bases between them. Germline CDR1 is MNHEY and CDR2 is SVGAGI. This CDR3 contains 16 residues. This CDR3 reads CASSYSGGSELDTQYF. DNA of the CDR3: TGTGCCAGCAGTTACTCAGGGGGTTCAGAATTAGATACGCAGTATTTT.

The chain is built from TRBV5-4 and TRBJ2-3; 10 bases are a match to TRBD2. The germline CDR1 and CDR2 sequences are SGHNT and YYREEE (reference sequence). CDR3 size: 15 residues. Germline trimming cut 4 bases from V and 4 bases from J; bases unmatched to any gene: 6. As DNA, the CDR3 is TGTGCCAGCAGCGAGGGACTAGCGTGGGCAGATACGCAGTATTTT. Its translation is CASSEGLAWADTQYF.

Concerning this clone itself: Other DNA sequences in this sample translate to the same CDR3. The genes are TRBV6-5 and TRBJ2-5; TRBD1 aligns across 7 bases. Germline CDR1 MNHEY, CDR2 SVGAGI. V gave up 0 bases and J gave up 1 base; unmatched junction bases: 2. There are 15 residues in the CDR3. The CDR3 here is CASSYSGGSQETQYF. The CDR3 DNA follows: TGTGCCAGCAGTTACTCAGGGGGCTCCCAAGAGACCCAGTACTTC.

The V gene is TRBV19, the J gene TRBJ1-1; TRBD1 agrees at 8 bases. CDR3 length: 15 amino acids. The V and J ends lost 0 bases and 3 bases, in that order; junction bases with no gene match: 3. Germline CDR1 LNHDA, CDR2 SQIVND (reference sequence). The CDR3 protein is CASSIDQGADTEAFF. The CDR3, as DNA: TGTGCCAGTAGTATAGATCAGGGGGCCGACACTGAAGCTTTCTTT. The entire variable domain, with the rest obtained from reference TRBV19 and TRBJ1-1, is as follows: DGGITQSPKYLFRKEGQNVTLSCEQNLNHDAMYWYRQDPGQGLRLIYYSQIVNDFQKGDIAEGYSVSREKKESFPLTVTSAQKNPTAFYLCASSIDQGADTEAFFGQGTRLTVV.